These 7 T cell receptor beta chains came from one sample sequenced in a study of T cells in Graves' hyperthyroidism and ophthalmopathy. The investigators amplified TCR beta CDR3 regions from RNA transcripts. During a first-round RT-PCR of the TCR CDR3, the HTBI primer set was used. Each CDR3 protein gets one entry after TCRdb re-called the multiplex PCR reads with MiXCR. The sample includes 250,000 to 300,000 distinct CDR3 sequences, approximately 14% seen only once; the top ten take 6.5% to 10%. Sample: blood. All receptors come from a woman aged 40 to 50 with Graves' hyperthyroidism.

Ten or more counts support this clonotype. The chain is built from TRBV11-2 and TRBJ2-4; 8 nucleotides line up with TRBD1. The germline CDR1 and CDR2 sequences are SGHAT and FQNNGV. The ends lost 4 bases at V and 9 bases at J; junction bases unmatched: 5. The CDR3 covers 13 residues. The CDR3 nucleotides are TGTGCCAGCAGCTACGGACAGGGCGGCATTCAGTACTTC. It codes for CASSYGQGGIQYF.

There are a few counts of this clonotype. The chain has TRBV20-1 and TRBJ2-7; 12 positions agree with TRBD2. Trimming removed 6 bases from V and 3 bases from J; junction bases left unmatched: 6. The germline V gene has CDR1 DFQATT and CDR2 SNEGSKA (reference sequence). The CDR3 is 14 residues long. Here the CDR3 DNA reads TGCAGTGCAGAAGGACTAGCGGGAAACTACGAGCAGTACTTC. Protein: CSAEGLAGNYEQYF.

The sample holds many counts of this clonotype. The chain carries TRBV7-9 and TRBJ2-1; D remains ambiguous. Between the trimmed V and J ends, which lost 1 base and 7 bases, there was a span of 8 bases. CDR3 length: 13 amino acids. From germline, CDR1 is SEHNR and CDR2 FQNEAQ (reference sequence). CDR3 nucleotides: TGTGCCAGCAGCTTAGTTCCCCGAAATGAGCAGTTCTTC. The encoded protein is CASSLVPRNEQFF.

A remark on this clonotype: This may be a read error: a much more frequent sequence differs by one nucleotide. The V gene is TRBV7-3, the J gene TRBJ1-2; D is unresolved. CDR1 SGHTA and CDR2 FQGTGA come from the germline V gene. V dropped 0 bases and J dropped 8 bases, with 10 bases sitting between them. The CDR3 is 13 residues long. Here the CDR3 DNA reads TGTGCCAGCAGCTTAACGGTTTCCGAAGGCTACACCTTC. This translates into CASSLTVSEGYTF. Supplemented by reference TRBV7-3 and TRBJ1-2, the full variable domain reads GAGVSQTPSNKVTEKGKYVELRCDPISGHTALYWYRQSLGQGPEFLIYFQGTGAADDSGLPNDRFFAVRPEGSVSTLKIQRTERGDSAVYLCASSLTVSEGYTFGSGTRLTVV.

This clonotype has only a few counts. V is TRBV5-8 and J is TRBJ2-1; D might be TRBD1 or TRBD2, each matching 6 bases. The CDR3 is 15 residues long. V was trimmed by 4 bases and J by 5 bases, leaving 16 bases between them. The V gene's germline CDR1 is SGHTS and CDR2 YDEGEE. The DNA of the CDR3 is TGTGCCAGCAGCCAGGGGCCTAGCGTGGACAATGAGCAGTTCTTC. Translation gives CASSQGPSVDNEQFF.

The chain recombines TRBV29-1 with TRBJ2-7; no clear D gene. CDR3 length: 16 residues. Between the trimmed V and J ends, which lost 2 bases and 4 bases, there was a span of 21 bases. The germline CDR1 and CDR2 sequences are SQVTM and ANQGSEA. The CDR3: CSVEIAAYTERYEQYF. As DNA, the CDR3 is TGCAGCGTTGAAATTGCGGCCTACACTGAAAGGTACGAGCAGTACTTC.

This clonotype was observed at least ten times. The CDR3 nucleotides read TGTGCCAGCAGTTTAGCGTCAGGGGGGAAGTACGAGCAGTACTTC. Amino acid sequence: CASSLASGGKYEQYF. The gene calls are TRBV28 and TRBJ2-7, with a possible D match to TRBD1 (7 bases). This CDR3 is 15 amino acids long. Germline CDR1 MDHEN, CDR2 SYDVKM. V lost 2 bases to trimming and J lost 4 bases, with 15 bases between them.